A single sample is the source of the 9 T cell receptor beta chains below, sequenced in a study of cytomegalovirus exposure and HLA in healthy donors. The primer mix had 60 Vbeta and 13 Jbeta primers. Profiled with immunoSEQ multiplex PCR; TCRdb holds only in-frame clones, not every one. This repertoire shows about 100,000 clones, about four fifths found once; its top ten account for under 8.5%. The sequencing sample was made of PBMCs. Every receptor here comes from a man aged 25 to 45 in good health and CMV-seronegative.

This chain connects TRBV6-6 to TRBJ1-5; 12 bases line up with TRBD1. CDR1 and CDR2 (germline): MNHNY, SVGAGI (reference sequence). J was trimmed by 1 base and V by 2 bases; bases with no gene match: 0. CDR3 length: 16 amino acids. CDR3 residues: CASSYGTGGSNQPQHF. In DNA form, the CDR3 reads TGTGCCAGCAGTTACGGGACAGGGGGCAGCAATCAGCCCCAGCATTTT.

This clone was recorded once. The V and J genes are TRBV13 and TRBJ1-2; a weak D match, TRBD1 (6 bases). Trimming shortened V by 1 base and J by 3 bases, and 9 bases separated the two germline ends. Germline V CDR1 and CDR2: PRHDT, FYEKMQ (reference sequence). The length of the CDR3 is 14 residues. This chain's CDR3 is CASSLAPGDYGYTF. CDR3 DNA: TGTGCCAGCAGCTTAGCACCAGGGGACTATGGCTACACCTTC. The full variable domain, with the rest looked up from reference TRBV13 and TRBJ1-2, is AAGVIQSPRHLIKEKRETATLKCYPIPRHDTVYWYQQGPGQDPQFLISFYEKMQSDKGSIPDRFSAQQFSDYHSELNMSSLELGDSALYFCASSLAPGDYGYTFGSGTRLTVV.

The rearrangement joins TRBV28 to TRBJ1-5; 7 nucleotides align to TRBD1. CDR1 and CDR2 from the germline V gene are MDHEN and SYDVKM. V was clipped by 4 bases and J by 4 bases; unmatched bases: 13. This CDR3 comprises 17 residues. CDR3 sequence (DNA): TGTGCCAGCAGTTCCCCCTCGAGAACAGGGGTAAATCAGCCCCAGCATTTT. Translated: CASSSPSRTGVNQPQHF.

The chain is built from TRBV28 and TRBJ1-6; possible D gene TRBD1, 6 bases. V was clipped by 4 bases and J by 9 bases, with 19 bases between them. CDR1 and CDR2 from the germline V gene are MDHEN and SYDVKM. The CDR3 is 16 residues long. CDR3 nucleotide sequence: TGTGCCAGCAGTTCCCTATCCACAGGGTTTCGTTCACCCCTCCACTTT. Its translation is CASSSLSTGFRSPLHF.

V usage is TRBV18 and J usage is TRBJ2-7, with D possibly matching TRBD2 (6 bases). The germline V and J ends were trimmed by 3 bases and 2 bases, with 8 bases remaining between them. Germline V gives CDR1 KGHSH, CDR2 LQKENI. This CDR3 spans 13 amino acids. The CDR3 DNA follows: TGTGCCAGCTCACCCCCGGGGGCCTACGAGCAGTACTTC. It specifies CASSPPGAYEQYF.

The chain carries TRBV5-6 and TRBJ1-2, with unresolved D. Trimming shortened V by 2 bases and J by 4 bases, and 18 bases separated the two germline ends. The CDR3 extends over 16 amino acids. Germline V gene sequence: CDR1 SGHDT, CDR2 YYEEEE. The DNA for the CDR3 is TGTGCCAGCAGCTTCAAGCCAGTCGCCTACAGCTATGGCTACACCTTC. This gives the protein CASSFKPVAYSYGYTF.

This clone came up once. The rearrangement uses TRBV2 and TRBJ2-1; 12 bases are a match to TRBD2. V lost 6 bases and J lost 5; bases outside the gene matches: 11. CDR3 length: 17 residues. Germline-derived CDR1 and CDR2 are SNHLY and FYNNEI. The CDR3 loop is CASRVGLAGRGDNEQFF. As DNA, the CDR3 is TGTGCCAGCAGAGTGGGACTAGCGGGCCGAGGAGACAATGAGCAGTTCTTC.

The chain carries TRBV19 and TRBJ1-4; D may be TRBD1 (5 bases). This CDR3 is built from 14 residues. Deletions cut 6 bases from V and 2 bases from J, with 10 bases between. Looked up from germline, CDR1 is LNHDA and CDR2 is SQIVND (reference sequence). In nucleotides, the CDR3 is TGTGCCAGTAGAAAAGGGGTGACTAATGAAAAACTGTTTTTT. Protein product: CASRKGVTNEKLFF. Variable domain in full (rest from reference TRBV19 and TRBJ1-4): DGGITQSPKYLFRKEGQNVTLSCEQNLNHDAMYWYRQDPGQGLRLIYYSQIVNDFQKGDIAEGYSVSREKKESFPLTVTSAQKNPTAFYLCASRKGVTNEKLFFGSGTQLSVL.

The gene calls are TRBV6-1 and TRBJ2-1, with D possibly TRBD1 on 5 matching bases. This CDR3 comprises 15 residues. The V gene's germline CDR1 is MNHNS and CDR2 SASEGT. The germline V and J ends were trimmed by 2 bases and 2 bases, with 10 bases remaining between them. CDR3 protein: CASSEQGLAYNEQFF. CDR3 in DNA: TGTGCCAGCAGTGAACAGGGCCTCGCCTACAATGAGCAGTTCTTC.